This T cell receptor (beta chain) appears in the sequencing data of a study of cytomegalovirus exposure and HLA in healthy donors. The CDR3 length is 13 residues. V shed 4 bases and J 6 bases; nucleotides not matched to a gene: 5. Germline V gene sequence: CDR1 KGHSH, CDR2 LQKENI. 13 Jbeta primers and 60 Vbeta primers were used for the PCR. This table comes from immunoSEQ multiplex PCR, and its TCRdb copy is limited to in-frame clones, with some not included. Seen here are under 150,000 clones, about a tenth observed once, and the top ten hold 1.5% to 2%. The chain couples TRBV18 to TRBJ1-1; 7 bases line up with TRBD1. The sample consisted of PBMCs. The TCR comes from a male donor in good health and CMV-seronegative. CDR3 sequence: CASSLITGAEAFF. CDR3 in DNA: TGTGCCAGCTCACTAATAACAGGGGCTGAAGCTTTCTTT.